This T cell receptor (beta chain) stems from a study of blood T cell repertoires in COVID-19. Data came from immunoSEQ multiplex PCR; TCRdb stores just in-frame clones and leaves some out. This table holds around 16,000 clones, about 88% found once. Source material: peripheral blood. The clonotype was recovered from a human donor in a cohort sampled during active COVID-19.

CDR3 loop: CASSLPGQGVNYGYTF. CDR3 sequence (DNA): TGTGCCAGCAGCTTACCGGGACAGGGGGTTAACTATGGCTACACCTTC. The J gene is TRBJ1-2, the V gene TRBV7-9; 11 bases align to TRBD1. The CDR3 totals 16 residues. The germline CDR1 and CDR2 sequences are SEHNR and FQNEAQ (reference sequence). J lost 1 base, V lost 2 bases, and 3 bases had no gene match.